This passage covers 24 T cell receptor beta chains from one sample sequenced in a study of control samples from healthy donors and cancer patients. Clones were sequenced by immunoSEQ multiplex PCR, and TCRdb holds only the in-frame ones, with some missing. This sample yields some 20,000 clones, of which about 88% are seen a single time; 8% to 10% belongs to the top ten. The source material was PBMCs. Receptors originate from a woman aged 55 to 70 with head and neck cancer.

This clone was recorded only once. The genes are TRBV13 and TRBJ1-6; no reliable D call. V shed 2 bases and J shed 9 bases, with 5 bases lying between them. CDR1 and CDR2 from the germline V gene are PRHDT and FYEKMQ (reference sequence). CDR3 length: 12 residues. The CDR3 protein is CASSLMSSPLHF. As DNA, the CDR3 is TGTGCCAGCAGCTTAATGTCTTCACCCCTCCACTTT.

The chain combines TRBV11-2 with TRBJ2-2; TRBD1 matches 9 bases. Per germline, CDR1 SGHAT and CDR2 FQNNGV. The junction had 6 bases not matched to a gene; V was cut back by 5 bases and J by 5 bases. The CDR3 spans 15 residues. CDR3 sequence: CASSRTGDLTGELFF. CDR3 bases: TGTGCCAGCAGCCGGACAGGGGATTTGACCGGGGAGCTGTTTTTT.

The CDR3 reads CAISEYGYEQYF. The CDR3 DNA is TGTGCCATCAGTGAGTACGGCTACGAGCAGTACTTC. This chain connects TRBV10-3 to TRBJ2-7, with unresolved D. The V and J ends lost 1 base and 3 bases respectively, with 4 bases between them. There are 12 residues in the CDR3. Germline-derived CDR1 and CDR2 are ENHRY and SYGVKD.

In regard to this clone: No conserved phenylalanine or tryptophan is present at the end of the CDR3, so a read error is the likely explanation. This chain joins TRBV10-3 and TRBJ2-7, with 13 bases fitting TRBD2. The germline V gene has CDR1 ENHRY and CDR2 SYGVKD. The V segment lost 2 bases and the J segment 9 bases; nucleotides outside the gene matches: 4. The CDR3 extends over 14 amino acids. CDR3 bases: TGTGCCATCAGTGAGCGACTAGCGGGAGGAGGGCAGTACCTC. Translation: CAISERLAGGGQYL.

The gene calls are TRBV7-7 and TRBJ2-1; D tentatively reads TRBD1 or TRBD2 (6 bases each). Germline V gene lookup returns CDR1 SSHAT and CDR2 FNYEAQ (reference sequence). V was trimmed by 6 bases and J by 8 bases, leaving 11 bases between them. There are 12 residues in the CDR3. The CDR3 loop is CASSPGGYEQFF. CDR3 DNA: TGTGCCAGCAGTCCCGGGGGCTATGAGCAGTTCTTC.

The CDR3 DNA is TGTGCCAGCAGTCCGCGACAGGGGAGGACGTACGAGCAGTACTTC. Protein sequence: CASSPRQGRTYEQYF. The J gene is TRBJ2-7, the V gene TRBV27; 8 bases are a match to TRBD1. The V gene's germline CDR1 is MNHEY and CDR2 SMNVEV (reference sequence). J gave up 4 bases and V 5 bases, and 10 bases lay outside the gene matches. There are 15 residues in the CDR3.

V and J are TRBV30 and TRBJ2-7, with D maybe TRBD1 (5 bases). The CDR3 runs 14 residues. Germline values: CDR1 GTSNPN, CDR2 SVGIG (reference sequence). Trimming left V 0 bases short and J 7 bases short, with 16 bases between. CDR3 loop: CAWSVPAGRREQYF. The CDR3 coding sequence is TGTGCCTGGAGTGTGCCCGCAGGGCGTAGGGAGCAGTACTTC. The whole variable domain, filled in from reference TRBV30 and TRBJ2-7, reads SQTIHQWPATLVQPVGSPLSLECTVEGTSNPNLYWYRQAAGRGLQLLFYSVGIGQISSEVPQNLSASRPQDRQFILSSKKLLLSDSGFYLCAWSVPAGRREQYFGPGTRLTVT.

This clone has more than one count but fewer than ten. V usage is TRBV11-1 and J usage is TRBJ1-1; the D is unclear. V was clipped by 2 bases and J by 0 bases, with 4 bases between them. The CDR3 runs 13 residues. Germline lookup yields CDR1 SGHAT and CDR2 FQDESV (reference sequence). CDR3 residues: CASSLPMNTEAFF. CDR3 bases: TGTGCCAGCAGCTTACCCATGAACACTGAAGCTTTCTTT.

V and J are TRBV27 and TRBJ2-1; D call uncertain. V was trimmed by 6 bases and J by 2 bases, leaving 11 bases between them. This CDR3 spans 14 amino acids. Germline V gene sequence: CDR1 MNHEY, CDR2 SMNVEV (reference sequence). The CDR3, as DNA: TGTGCCAGCAGCAAACTCATGACCTACAATGAGCAGTTCTTC. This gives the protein CASSKLMTYNEQFF.

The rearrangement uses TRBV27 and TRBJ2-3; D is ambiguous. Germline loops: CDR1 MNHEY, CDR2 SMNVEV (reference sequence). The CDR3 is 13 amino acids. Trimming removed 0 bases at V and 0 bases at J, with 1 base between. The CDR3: CASSLSSTDTQYF. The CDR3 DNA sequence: TGTGCCAGCAGTTTATCTAGCACAGATACGCAGTATTTT.

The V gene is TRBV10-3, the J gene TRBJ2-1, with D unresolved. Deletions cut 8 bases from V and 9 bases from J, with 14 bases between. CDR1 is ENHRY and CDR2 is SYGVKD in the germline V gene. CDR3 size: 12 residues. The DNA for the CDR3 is TGTGCCATCGGGAATTTCAGGACTGAGCAGTTCTTC. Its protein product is CAIGNFRTEQFF.

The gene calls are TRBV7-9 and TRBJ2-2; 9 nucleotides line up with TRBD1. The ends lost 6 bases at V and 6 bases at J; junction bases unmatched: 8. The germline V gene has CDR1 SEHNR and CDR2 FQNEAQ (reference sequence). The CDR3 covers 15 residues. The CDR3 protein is CASRPGQGGAGELFF. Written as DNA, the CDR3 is TGTGCCAGCAGACCGGGACAGGGCGGAGCCGGGGAGCTGTTTTTT.

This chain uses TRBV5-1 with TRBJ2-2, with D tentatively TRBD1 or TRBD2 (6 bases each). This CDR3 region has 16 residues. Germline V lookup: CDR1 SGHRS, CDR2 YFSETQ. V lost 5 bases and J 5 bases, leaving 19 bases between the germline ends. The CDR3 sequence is CASRLSSGAHTGELFF. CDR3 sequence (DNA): TGCGCCAGCAGGTTAAGCTCGGGGGCCCATACCGGGGAGCTGTTTTTT.

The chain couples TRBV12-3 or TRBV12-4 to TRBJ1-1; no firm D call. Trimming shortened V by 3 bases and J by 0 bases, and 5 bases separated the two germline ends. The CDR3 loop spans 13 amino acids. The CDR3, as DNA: TGTGCCAGCAGTTTCCGTATGAACACTGAAGCTTTCTTT. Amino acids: CASSFRMNTEAFF.

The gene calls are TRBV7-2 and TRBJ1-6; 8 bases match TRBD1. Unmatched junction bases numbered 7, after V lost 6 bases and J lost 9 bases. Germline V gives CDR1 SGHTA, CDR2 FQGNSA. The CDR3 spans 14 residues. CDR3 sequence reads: CASSQGATGSPLHF. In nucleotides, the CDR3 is TGTGCCAGCAGTCAGGGGGCAACTGGTTCACCCCTCCACTTT.

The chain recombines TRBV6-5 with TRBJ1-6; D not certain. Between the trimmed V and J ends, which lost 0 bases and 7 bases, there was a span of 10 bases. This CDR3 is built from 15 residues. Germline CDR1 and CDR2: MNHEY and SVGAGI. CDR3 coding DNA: TGTGCCAGCAGTTACTCGACAAGGGCCAATTCACCCCTCCACTTT. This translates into CASSYSTRANSPLHF.

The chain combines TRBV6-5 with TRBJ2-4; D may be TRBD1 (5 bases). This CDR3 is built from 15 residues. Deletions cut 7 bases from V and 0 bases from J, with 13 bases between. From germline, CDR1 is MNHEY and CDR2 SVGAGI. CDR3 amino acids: CASKVQEIAKNIQYF. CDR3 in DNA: TGTGCCAGCAAAGTACAGGAGATAGCCAAAAACATTCAGTACTTC.

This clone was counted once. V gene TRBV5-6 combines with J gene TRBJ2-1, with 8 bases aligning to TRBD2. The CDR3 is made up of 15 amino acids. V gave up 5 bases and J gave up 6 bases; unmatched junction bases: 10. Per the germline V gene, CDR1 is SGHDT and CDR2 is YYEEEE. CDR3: CASRPWREAANEQFF. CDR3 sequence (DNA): TGTGCCAGCAGACCCTGGCGGGAGGCGGCCAATGAGCAGTTCTTC.

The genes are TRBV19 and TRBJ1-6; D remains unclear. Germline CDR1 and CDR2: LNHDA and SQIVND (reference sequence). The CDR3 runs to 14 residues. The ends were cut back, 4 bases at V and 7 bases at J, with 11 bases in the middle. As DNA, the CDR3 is TGTGCCAGTAGTACGAGGGCAGACAATTCACCCCTCCACTTT. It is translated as CASSTRADNSPLHF.

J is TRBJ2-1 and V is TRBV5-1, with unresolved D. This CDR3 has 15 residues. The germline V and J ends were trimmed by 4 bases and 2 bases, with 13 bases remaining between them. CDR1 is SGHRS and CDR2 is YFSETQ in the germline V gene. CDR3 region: CASSATWGPYNEQFF. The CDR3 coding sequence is TGCGCCAGCAGCGCAACCTGGGGTCCCTACAATGAGCAGTTCTTC.

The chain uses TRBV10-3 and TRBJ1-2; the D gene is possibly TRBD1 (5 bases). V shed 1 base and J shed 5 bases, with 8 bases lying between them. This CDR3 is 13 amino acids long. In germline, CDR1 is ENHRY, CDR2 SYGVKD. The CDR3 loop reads CAISEWGTYGYTF. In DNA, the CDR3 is TGTGCCATCAGTGAGTGGGGGACTTATGGCTACACCTTC.

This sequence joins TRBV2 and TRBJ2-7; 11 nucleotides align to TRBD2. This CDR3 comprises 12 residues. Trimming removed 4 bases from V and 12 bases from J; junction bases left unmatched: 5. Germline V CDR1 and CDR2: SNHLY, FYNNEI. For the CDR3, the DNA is TGTGCCAGCAGTGTTAGCGGGAGGGCCCGGTACTTC. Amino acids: CASSVSGRARYF.

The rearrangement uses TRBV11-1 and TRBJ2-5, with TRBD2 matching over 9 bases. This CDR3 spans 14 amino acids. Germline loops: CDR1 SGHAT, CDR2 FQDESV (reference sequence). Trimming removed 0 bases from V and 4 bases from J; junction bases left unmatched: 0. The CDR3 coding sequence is TGTGCCAGCAGCTTAGCACTAGCGGGAGAGACCCAGTACTTC. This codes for CASSLALAGETQYF. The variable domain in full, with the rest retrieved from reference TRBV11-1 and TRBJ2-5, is EAEVAQSPRYKITEKSQAVAFWCDPISGHATLYWYRQILGQGPELLVQFQDESVVDDSQLPKDRFSAERLKGVDSTLKIQPAELGDSAMYLCASSLALAGETQYFGPGTRLLVL.

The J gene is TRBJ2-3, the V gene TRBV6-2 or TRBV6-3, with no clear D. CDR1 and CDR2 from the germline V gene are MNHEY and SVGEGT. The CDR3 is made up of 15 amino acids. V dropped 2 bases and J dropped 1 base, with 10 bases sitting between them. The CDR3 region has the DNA TGTGCCAGCAGTTACCCACCCGTGGGCACAGATACGCAGTATTTT. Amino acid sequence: CASSYPPVGTDTQYF.